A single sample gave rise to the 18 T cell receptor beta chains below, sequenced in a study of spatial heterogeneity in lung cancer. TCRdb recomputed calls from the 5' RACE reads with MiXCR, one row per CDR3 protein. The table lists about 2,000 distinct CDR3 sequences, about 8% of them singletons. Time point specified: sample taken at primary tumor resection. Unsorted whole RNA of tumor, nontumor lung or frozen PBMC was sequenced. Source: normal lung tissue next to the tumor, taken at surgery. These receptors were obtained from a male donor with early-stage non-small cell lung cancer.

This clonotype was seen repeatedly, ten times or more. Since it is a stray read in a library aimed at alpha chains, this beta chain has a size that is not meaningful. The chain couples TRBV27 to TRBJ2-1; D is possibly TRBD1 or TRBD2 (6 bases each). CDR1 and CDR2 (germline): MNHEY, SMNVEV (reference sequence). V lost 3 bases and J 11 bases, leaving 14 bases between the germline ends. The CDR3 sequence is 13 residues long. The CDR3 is CASSFRGAGKQFF. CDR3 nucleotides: TGTGCCAGCAGTTTTAGGGGGGCTGGAAAGCAGTTCTTC.

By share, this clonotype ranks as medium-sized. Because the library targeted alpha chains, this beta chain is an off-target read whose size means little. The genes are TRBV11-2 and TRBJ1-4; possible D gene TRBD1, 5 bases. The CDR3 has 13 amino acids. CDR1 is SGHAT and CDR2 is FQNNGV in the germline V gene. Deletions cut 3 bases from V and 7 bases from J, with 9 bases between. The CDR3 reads CASSFSGTEKLFF. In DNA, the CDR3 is TGTGCCAGCAGCTTTTCAGGGACTGAAAAACTGTTTTTT.

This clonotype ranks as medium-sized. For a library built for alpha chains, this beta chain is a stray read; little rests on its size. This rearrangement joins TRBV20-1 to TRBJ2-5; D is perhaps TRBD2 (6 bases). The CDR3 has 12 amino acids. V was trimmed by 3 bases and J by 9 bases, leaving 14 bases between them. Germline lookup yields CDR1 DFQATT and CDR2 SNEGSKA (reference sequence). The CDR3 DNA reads TGCAGTGCTAGTGTGGGGACTGGTTCCCAGTACTTC. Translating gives CSASVGTGSQYF.

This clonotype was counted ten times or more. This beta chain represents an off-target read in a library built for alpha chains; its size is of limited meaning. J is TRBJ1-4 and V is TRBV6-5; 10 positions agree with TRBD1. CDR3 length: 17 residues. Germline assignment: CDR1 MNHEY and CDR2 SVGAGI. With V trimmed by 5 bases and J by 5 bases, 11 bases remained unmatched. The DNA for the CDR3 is TGTGCCAGCAGTCATACCCAGACAGGGGGCGGGAATGAAAAACTGTTTTTT. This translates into CASSHTQTGGGNEKLFF.

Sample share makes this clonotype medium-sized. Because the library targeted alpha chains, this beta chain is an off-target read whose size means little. Written as DNA, the CDR3 is TGCGCCAGCAGCCAAGCGGAGACCATCCGAGAGGATAACTATGGCTACACCTTC. Amino acids: CASSQAETIREDNYGYTF. V gene TRBV4-3 combines with J gene TRBJ1-2, with D unclear. V lost 1 base to trimming and J lost 1 base, with 19 bases between them. CDR3 size: 18 residues. Germline CDR1 LGHNA, CDR2 YSLEER.

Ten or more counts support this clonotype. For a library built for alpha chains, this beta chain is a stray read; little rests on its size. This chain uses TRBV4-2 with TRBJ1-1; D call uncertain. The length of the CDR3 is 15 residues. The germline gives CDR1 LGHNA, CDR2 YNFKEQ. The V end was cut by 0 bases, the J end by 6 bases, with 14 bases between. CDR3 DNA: TGTGCCAGCAGCCAAGATCGGAGGGATCTCTCTGAAGCTTTCTTT. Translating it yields CASSQDRRDLSEAFF.

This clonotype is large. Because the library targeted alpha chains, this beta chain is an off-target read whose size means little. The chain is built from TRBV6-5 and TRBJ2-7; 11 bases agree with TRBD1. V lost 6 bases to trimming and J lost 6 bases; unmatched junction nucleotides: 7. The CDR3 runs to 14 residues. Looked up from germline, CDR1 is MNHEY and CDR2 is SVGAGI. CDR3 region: CASSRTGTGGEQYF. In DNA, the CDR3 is TGTGCCAGCAGCCGGACGGGGACAGGGGGCGAGCAGTACTTC.

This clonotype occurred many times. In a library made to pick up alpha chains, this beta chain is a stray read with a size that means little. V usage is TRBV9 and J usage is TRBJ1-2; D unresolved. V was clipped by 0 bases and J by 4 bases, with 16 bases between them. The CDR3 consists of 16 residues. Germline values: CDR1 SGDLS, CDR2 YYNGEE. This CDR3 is CASSVGGSGLGYGYTF. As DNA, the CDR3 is TGTGCCAGCAGCGTAGGAGGTTCAGGTCTAGGCTATGGCTACACCTTC.

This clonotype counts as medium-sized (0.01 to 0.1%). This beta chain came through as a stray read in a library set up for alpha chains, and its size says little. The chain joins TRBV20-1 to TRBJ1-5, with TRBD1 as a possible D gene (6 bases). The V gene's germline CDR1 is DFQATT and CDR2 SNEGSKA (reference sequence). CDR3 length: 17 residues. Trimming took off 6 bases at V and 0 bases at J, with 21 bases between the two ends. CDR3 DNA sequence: TGCAGTGCCATAACCGTAACAGGGATTTATAGCAATCAGCCCCAGCATTTT. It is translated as CSAITVTGIYSNQPQHF.

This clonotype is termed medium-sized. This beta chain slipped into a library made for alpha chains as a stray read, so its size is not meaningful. The CDR3 nucleotides are TGCGCCAGCAGCCAAGTCTTGATTGCGGTAGCGGAAAGCTCCTACAATGAGCAGTTCTTC. Amino acids: CASSQVLIAVAESSYNEQFF. V and J are TRBV4-3 and TRBJ2-1, with D perhaps matching TRBD2 (6 bases). CDR3 length: 20 residues. V was clipped by 1 base and J by 0 bases, with 22 bases between them. Germline V gives CDR1 LGHNA, CDR2 YSLEER.

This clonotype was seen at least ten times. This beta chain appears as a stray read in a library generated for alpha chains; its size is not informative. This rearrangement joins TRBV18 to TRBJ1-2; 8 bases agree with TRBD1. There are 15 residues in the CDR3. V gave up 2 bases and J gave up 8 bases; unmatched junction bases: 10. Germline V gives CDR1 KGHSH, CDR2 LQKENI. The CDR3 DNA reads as TGTGCCAGCTCACCAGCGGGACAGGTTGCCTTAGGCTACACCTTC. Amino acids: CASSPAGQVALGYTF.

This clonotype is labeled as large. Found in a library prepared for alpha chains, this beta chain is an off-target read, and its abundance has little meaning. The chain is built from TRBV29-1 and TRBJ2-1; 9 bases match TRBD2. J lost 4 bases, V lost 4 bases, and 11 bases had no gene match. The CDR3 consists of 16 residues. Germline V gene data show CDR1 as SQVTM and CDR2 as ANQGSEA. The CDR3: CSVASGGNLKYNEQFF. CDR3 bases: TGCAGCGTTGCCAGCGGGGGGAATCTAAAGTACAATGAGCAGTTCTTC.

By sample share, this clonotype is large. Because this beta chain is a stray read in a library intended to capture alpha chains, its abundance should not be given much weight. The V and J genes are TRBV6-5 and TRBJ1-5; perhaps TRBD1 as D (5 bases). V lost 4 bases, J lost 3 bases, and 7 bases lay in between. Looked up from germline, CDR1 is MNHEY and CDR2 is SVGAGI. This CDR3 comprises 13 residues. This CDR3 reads CASSSGLNQPQHF. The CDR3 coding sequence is TGTGCCAGCAGTTCGGGACTCAATCAGCCCCAGCATTTT.

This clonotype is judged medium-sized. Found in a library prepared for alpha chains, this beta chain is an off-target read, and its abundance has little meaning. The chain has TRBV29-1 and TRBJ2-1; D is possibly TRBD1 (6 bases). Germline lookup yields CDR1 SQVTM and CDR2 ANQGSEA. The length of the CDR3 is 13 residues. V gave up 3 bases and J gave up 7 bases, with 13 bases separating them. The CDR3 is CSVEVQGGNEQFF. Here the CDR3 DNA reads TGCAGCGTTGAGGTACAGGGTGGAAATGAGCAGTTCTTC.

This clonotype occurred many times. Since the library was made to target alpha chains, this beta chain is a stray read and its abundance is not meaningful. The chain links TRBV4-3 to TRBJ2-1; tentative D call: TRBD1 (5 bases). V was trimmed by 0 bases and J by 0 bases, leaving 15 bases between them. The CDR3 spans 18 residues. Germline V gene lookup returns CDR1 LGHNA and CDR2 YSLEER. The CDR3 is CASSQDLWRDSSYNEQFF. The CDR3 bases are TGCGCCAGCAGCCAAGATCTCTGGCGCGACAGCTCCTACAATGAGCAGTTCTTC.

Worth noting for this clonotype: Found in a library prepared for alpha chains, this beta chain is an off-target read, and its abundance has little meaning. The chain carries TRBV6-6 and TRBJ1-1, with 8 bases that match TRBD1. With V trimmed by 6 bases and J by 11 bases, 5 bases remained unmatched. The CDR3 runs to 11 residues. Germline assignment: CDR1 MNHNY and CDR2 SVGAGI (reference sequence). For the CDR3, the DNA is TGTGCCAGCAGACCAGGGGGCGAGGCTTTCTTT. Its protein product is CASRPGGEAFF.

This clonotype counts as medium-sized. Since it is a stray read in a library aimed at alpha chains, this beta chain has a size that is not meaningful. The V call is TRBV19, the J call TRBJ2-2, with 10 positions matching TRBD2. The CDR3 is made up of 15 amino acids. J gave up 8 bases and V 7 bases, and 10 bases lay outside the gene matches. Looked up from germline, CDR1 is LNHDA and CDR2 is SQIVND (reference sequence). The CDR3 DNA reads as TGTGCCAGTACTACCCCCGCTAGCGGGAGTGGGGAGCTGTTTTTT. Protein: CASTTPASGSGELFF.

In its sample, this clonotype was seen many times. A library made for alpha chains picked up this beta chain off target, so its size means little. In DNA form, the CDR3 reads TGTGCCAGCAAAATACAGGAGACCTACTATGGCTACACCTTC. It encodes CASKIQETYYGYTF. The V gene is TRBV6-2 or TRBV6-3, the J gene TRBJ1-2, with D maybe TRBD1 (5 bases). Looked up from germline, CDR1 is MNHEY and CDR2 is SVGEGT. Trimming removed 7 bases at V and 3 bases at J, with 15 bases between. The CDR3 runs 14 residues.